The 31 T cell receptor beta chains presented below share a single source sample, sequenced in a study of control samples from healthy donors and cancer patients (dated by TCRdb to 2020 to 2022). Libraries were made using the immunoSEQ multiplex PCR assay. Sourced from immuneACCESS, this table was stored by TCRdb with only in-frame sequences that have V and J called. A share of the clones is absent; for the studies checked, an unresolved V gene accounts for under half, and the remainder has no known explanation. The sample has 90,000 to 100,000 clones on record, roughly three quarters of them singletons. The top ten clonotypes cover roughly 10% of the sample. The sample comprised blood. The receptors shown here come from a woman in her twenties or thirties in good health.

The chain carries TRBV5-6 and TRBJ1-5, with a weak D call TRBD1 (6 bases). CDR3 length: 17 amino acids. Germline V gives CDR1 SGHDT, CDR2 YYEEEE. V dropped 0 bases and J dropped 2 bases, with 15 bases sitting between them. The DNA of the CDR3 is TGTGCCAGCAGCTTGGGTGGGGCAGGGGCGCGCAATCAGCCCCAGCATTTT. Translated: CASSLGGAGARNQPQHF.

The chain uses TRBV4-3 and TRBJ2-7; 9 nucleotides line up with TRBD1. J gave up 4 bases and V 1 base, and 11 bases lay outside the gene matches. CDR3 length: 17 amino acids. The germline CDR1 and CDR2 sequences are LGHNA and YSLEER. Here the CDR3 DNA reads TGCGCCAGCAGCCAAGGAACAGGGGGCTTTTCCATTTACGAGCAGTACTTC. Translated: CASSQGTGGFSIYEQYF.

V is TRBV30 and J is TRBJ2-3; 7 bases match TRBD1. There are 12 residues in the CDR3. The V and J ends lost 2 bases and 11 bases, in that order; junction bases with no gene match: 7. The germline CDR1 and CDR2 sequences are GTSNPN and SVGIG (reference sequence). This CDR3 is CAWSPRTGGQYF. CDR3 coding DNA: TGTGCCTGGAGTCCTAGGACAGGAGGGCAGTATTTT.

Notes on this clone: Within the sample, other DNA sequences also encode this same CDR3. This rearrangement joins TRBV4-1 to TRBJ2-7; D is possibly TRBD1 (6 bases). The germline CDR1 and CDR2 sequences are MGHRA and YSYEKL. The CDR3 extends over 14 amino acids. Trimming removed 2 bases from V and 3 bases from J, with 11 bases in between. CDR3 residues: CASSQSGQFYEQYF. The CDR3 nucleotides are TGCGCCAGCAGCCAATCCGGACAGTTCTACGAGCAGTACTTC.

The chain couples TRBV10-1 to TRBJ2-1; TRBD2 matches 10 bases. This CDR3 has 17 amino acids. The V and J ends lost 3 bases and 6 bases, in that order; junction bases with no gene match: 11. From germline, CDR1 is WNHNN and CDR2 SYGVQD (reference sequence). The DNA for the CDR3 is TGCGCCAGCAGTGAAGGTTGGAGAAGCGGGGGGGCCAATGAGCAGTTCTTC. Amino acid sequence: CASSEGWRSGGANEQFF.

The chain carries TRBV7-2 and TRBJ1-1, with a weak D call TRBD1 (5 bases). Trimming took 2 bases from V and 1 from J, leaving 11 bases between them. Per the germline V gene, CDR1 is SGHTA and CDR2 is FQGNSA. The CDR3 is 15 amino acids. CDR3 residues: CASSLYRGRNTEAFF. CDR3 coding DNA: TGTGCCAGCAGCTTATATCGGGGGAGGAACACTGAAGCTTTCTTT. Looking up the rest from reference TRBV7-2 and TRBJ1-1 gives the full variable domain: GAGVSQSPSNKVTEKGKDVELRCDPISGHTALYWYRQSLGQGLEFLIYFQGNSAPDKSGLPSDRFSAERTGGSVSTLTIQRTQQEDSAVYLCASSLYRGRNTEAFFGQGTRLTVV.

The J gene is TRBJ1-1, the V gene TRBV7-3, with no clear D. Between the trimmed V and J ends, which lost 2 bases and 3 bases, there was a span of 13 bases. There are 15 residues in the CDR3. Germline CDR1 and CDR2: SGHTA and FQGTGA. CDR3 DNA: TGTGCCAGCAGCTTAGATCCGACGGTATACACTGAAGCTTTCTTT. As protein: CASSLDPTVYTEAFF.

This clone is a singleton in its sample. V is TRBV10-3 and J is TRBJ2-3; no clear D. The germline V and J ends were trimmed by 8 bases and 2 bases, with 11 bases remaining between them. The length of the CDR3 is 13 residues. Germline assignment: CDR1 ENHRY and CDR2 SYGVKD. The CDR3 reads CAIGESDTDTQYF. The CDR3 bases are TGTGCCATCGGCGAGAGCGACACAGATACGCAGTATTTT.

CDR3: CSVGFLGDLSGNTIYF. CDR3 sequence (DNA): TGCAGCGTTGGTTTTTTAGGGGATCTCTCTGGAAACACCATATATTTT. The rearrangement uses TRBV29-1 and TRBJ1-3, with a tentative D call TRBD1 (5 bases). V lost 4 bases and J lost 0, with 16 bases in between. CDR3 size: 16 residues. In germline, CDR1 is SQVTM, CDR2 ANQGSEA. Combining the CDR3 with reference TRBV29-1 and TRBJ1-3 gives the whole variable domain SAVISQKPSRDICQRGTSLTIQCQVDSQVTMMFWYRQQPGQSLTLIATANQGSEATYESGFVIDKFPISRPNLTFSTLTVSNMSPEDSSIYLCSVGFLGDLSGNTIYFGEGSWLTVV.

The chain links TRBV18 to TRBJ2-3; D might be TRBD2 (7 bases). The germline V and J ends were trimmed by 1 base and 0 bases, with 11 bases remaining between them. There are 16 residues in the CDR3. Germline assignment: CDR1 KGHSH and CDR2 LQKENI. CDR3 protein: CASSPRAGASTDTQYF. CDR3 nucleotide sequence: TGTGCCAGCTCACCACGGGCGGGGGCTAGCACAGATACGCAGTATTTT.

This clone showed up just once. The chain joins TRBV4-3 to TRBJ2-2; weak D call: TRBD2 (6 bases). V lost 4 bases to trimming and J lost 2 bases, with 14 bases between them. CDR1 and CDR2 from the germline V gene are LGHNA and YSLEER. The length of the CDR3 is 16 residues. CDR3 sequence reads: CASSLSPGTNTGELFF. The DNA for the CDR3 is TGCGCCAGCAGCCTAAGTCCCGGGACTAACACCGGGGAGCTGTTTTTT.

This chain connects TRBV10-3 to TRBJ1-1; D perhaps matches TRBD1 (6 bases). Germline V gene data show CDR1 as ENHRY and CDR2 as SYGVKD. This CDR3 is built from 16 residues. The V gene lost 3 bases and the J gene lost 1 base, with 15 bases spanning the gap. CDR3: CAISDPGAGKNTEAFF. The DNA for the CDR3 is TGTGCCATCAGTGACCCGGGGGCTGGAAAGAACACTGAAGCTTTCTTT.

The V gene is TRBV12-3 or TRBV12-4, the J gene TRBJ1-4; D is ambiguous. The CDR3 runs 13 residues. V was shortened by 5 bases and J by 6 bases, with 10 bases between the two germline ends. DNA for the CDR3: TGTGCCAGCAGTGGTGGGGTCCATGAAAAACTGTTTTTT. Protein product: CASSGGVHEKLFF.

The chain uses TRBV27 and TRBJ2-5, with TRBD1 matching 8 bases. This CDR3 has 14 amino acids. Germline values: CDR1 MNHEY, CDR2 SMNVEV (reference sequence). V shed 2 bases, J shed 6 bases, and the junction held 5 bases outside the gene matches. CDR3 sequence (DNA): TGTGCCAGCAGTTTAGATTGGACAGGGAAGACCCAGTACTTC. Amino acid sequence: CASSLDWTGKTQYF.

By proportion, this clone is medium-sized. The chain is built from TRBV30 and TRBJ1-3, with D possibly being TRBD1 (5 bases). The germline gives CDR1 GTSNPN, CDR2 SVGIG (reference sequence). The V end was cut by 5 bases, the J end by 0 bases, with 14 bases between. This CDR3 spans 15 amino acids. The CDR3, as DNA: TGTGCCTGGGGCGGGACGCCGAACTCTGGAAACACCATATATTTT. Its translation is CAWGGTPNSGNTIYF.

V usage is TRBV3-1 (or the pseudogene TRBV3-2) and J usage is TRBJ1-2; D gene ambiguous. V was clipped by 3 bases and J by 8 bases, with 13 bases between them. The CDR3 has 13 residues. Germline assignment: CDR1 LGHDT and CDR2 YNNKEL (reference sequence). The CDR3 DNA follows: TGTGCCAGCAGCCAGGACCGCCCCGGAGGCTACACCTTC. Amino acids: CASSQDRPGGYTF.

The chain links TRBV6-5 to TRBJ2-2; TRBD1 agrees at 9 bases. Germline-derived CDR1 and CDR2 are MNHEY and SVGAGI. The CDR3 is 15 residues long. Germline trimming cut 6 bases from V and 1 base from J; bases unmatched to any gene: 3. The CDR3 reads CASRGDRVNTGELFF. The CDR3 nucleotides are TGTGCCAGCAGGGGGGACAGGGTGAACACCGGGGAGCTGTTTTTT.

The chain is built from TRBV13 and TRBJ2-2; D ambiguous. V was trimmed by 1 base and J by 2 bases, leaving 11 bases between them. CDR3 length equals 16 residues. Germline CDR1 reads PRHDT; CDR2 reads FYEKMQ (reference sequence). CDR3 bases: TGTGCCAGCAGCTTAGCCGGTGGAATTAACACCGGGGAGCTGTTTTTT. This sequence encodes CASSLAGGINTGELFF.

The J gene is TRBJ1-1, the V gene TRBV5-4; D unresolved. Trimming pared 4 bases from V and 1 base from J, leaving 20 bases between. Germline V gene data show CDR1 as SGHNT and CDR2 as YYREEE (reference sequence). The CDR3 loop spans 17 amino acids. Here the CDR3 reads CASSLSFFGLKNTEAFF. The CDR3 nucleotides read TGTGCCAGCAGCCTATCTTTTTTCGGGCTGAAGAACACTGAAGCTTTCTTT. Filled out from reference TRBV5-4 and TRBJ1-1, the complete variable domain reads ETGVTQSPTHLIKTRGQQVTLRCSSQSGHNTVSWYQQALGQGPQFIFQYYREEENGRGNFPPRFSGLQFPNYSSELNVNALELDDSALYLCASSLSFFGLKNTEAFFGQGTRLTVV.

The chain links TRBV30 to TRBJ1-3; 8 bases align to TRBD1. The germline gives CDR1 GTSNPN, CDR2 SVGIG (reference sequence). The CDR3 contains 18 residues. Trimming took 3 bases from V and 0 from J; bases not matched to a gene: 13. CDR3 in amino acids: CAWSGTGYSGGSGNTIYF. As DNA, the CDR3 is TGTGCCTGGAGCGGGACAGGTTATTCTGGGGGCTCTGGAAACACCATATATTTT.

This chain links TRBV5-5 with TRBJ1-5; no definite D call. CDR3 size: 13 residues. V dropped 0 bases and J dropped 7 bases, with 8 bases sitting between them. Looked up from germline, CDR1 is SGHKS and CDR2 is YYEKEE (reference sequence). CDR3 sequence reads: CASSLGVGQPQHF. Here the CDR3 DNA reads TGTGCCAGCAGCTTGGGGGTGGGGCAGCCCCAGCATTTT.

This sequence joins TRBV19 and TRBJ2-1; 9 bases agree with TRBD1. This CDR3 is built from 13 residues. J lost 9 bases, V lost 6 bases, and 6 bases had no gene match. Germline assignment: CDR1 LNHDA and CDR2 SQIVND (reference sequence). CDR3 in amino acids: CASSPDRGGEQFF. In DNA, the CDR3 is TGTGCCAGTAGCCCAGACAGGGGGGGTGAGCAGTTCTTC.

This clone was detected once. The CDR3: CASSMAVGGGNQPQHF. CDR3 nucleotides: TGTGCCAGTAGTATGGCCGTGGGGGGGGGCAATCAGCCCCAGCATTTT. The rearrangement joins TRBV19 to TRBJ1-5; tentatively, D is TRBD1 (5 bases). Germline-derived CDR1 and CDR2 are LNHDA and SQIVND (reference sequence). CDR3 length equals 16 residues. Deletions cut 3 bases from V and 2 bases from J, with 14 bases between.

This rearrangement joins TRBV12-3 or TRBV12-4 to TRBJ1-1; D call uncertain. Trimming left V 11 bases short and J 1 base short, with 14 bases between. The CDR3 length is 13 residues. The CDR3 loop is CAEGLKPNTEAFF. CDR3 coding DNA: TGTGCCGAGGGCCTAAAACCGAACACTGAAGCTTTCTTT.

The J gene is TRBJ1-1, the V gene TRBV9; D gene unclear. The CDR3 runs to 17 residues. V lost 4 bases and J lost 1, with 20 bases in between. Germline CDR1 and CDR2: SGDLS and YYNGEE. The CDR3 loop is CASSPWERYGENTEAFF. CDR3 coding DNA: TGTGCCAGCAGCCCCTGGGAGAGGTACGGGGAGAACACTGAAGCTTTCTTT.

This clone was observed a few times. CDR3 sequence (DNA): TGTGCCAGCAGACCGGAATCGTGGGGCACTGAAGCTTTCTTT. Translating it yields CASRPESWGTEAFF. V gene TRBV3-1 (or the pseudogene TRBV3-2) combines with J gene TRBJ1-1; D call uncertain. The germline V gene encodes CDR1 LGHDT and CDR2 YNNKEL (reference sequence). The CDR3 sequence is 14 residues long. With 6 bases removed from V and 4 bases from J, the gap between germline ends came to 15 bases.

The chain is built from TRBV5-1 and TRBJ2-5, with D perhaps TRBD1 (6 bases). CDR1 is SGHRS, CDR2 YFSETQ, per germline. The CDR3 runs 13 residues. V was shortened by 5 bases and J by 5 bases, with 13 bases between the two germline ends. In nucleotides, the CDR3 is TGCGCCAGCAGAACAACAGGGCAGGAGACCCAGTACTTC. It yields the protein CASRTTGQETQYF.

This chain joins TRBV27 and TRBJ2-7; possible D gene TRBD1, 5 bases. Trimming took off 4 bases at V and 1 base at J, with 11 bases between the two ends. Germline V lookup: CDR1 MNHEY, CDR2 SMNVEV (reference sequence). CDR3 length: 14 residues. CDR3 sequence reads: CASSSDSFSYEQYF. CDR3 nucleotide sequence: TGTGCCAGCAGTTCTGACAGTTTTTCCTACGAGCAGTACTTC.

The V and J genes are TRBV6-5 and TRBJ2-5; D remains ambiguous. Trimming took 6 bases from V and 5 from J, leaving 10 bases between them. This CDR3 is 12 amino acids long. Germline V gene lookup returns CDR1 MNHEY and CDR2 SVGAGI. The CDR3 reads CASSPSWETQYF. For the CDR3, the DNA is TGTGCCAGCAGCCCCAGTTGGGAGACCCAGTACTTC.

The chain uses TRBV7-2 and TRBJ2-7; the D gene is possibly TRBD1 (5 bases). CDR3 length: 14 residues. The germline gives CDR1 SGHTA, CDR2 FQGNSA. Trimming removed 3 bases from V and 2 bases from J, with 11 bases in between. CDR3: CASSLGQIPYEQYF. The CDR3, as DNA: TGTGCCAGCAGCTTGGGGCAGATCCCCTACGAGCAGTACTTC.

This chain uses TRBV29-1 with TRBJ1-2; 8 nucleotides match TRBD1. This CDR3 comprises 13 residues. From germline, CDR1 is SQVTM and CDR2 ANQGSEA. Unmatched junction bases numbered 4, after V lost 5 bases and J lost 2 bases. The CDR3 sequence: CSVLDRENYGYTF. DNA of the CDR3: TGCAGCGTTCTGGACAGGGAAAACTATGGCTACACCTTC. Full variable domain (missing parts from reference TRBV29-1 and TRBJ1-2): SAVISQKPSRDICQRGTSLTIQCQVDSQVTMMFWYRQQPGQSLTLIATANQGSEATYESGFVIDKFPISRPNLTFSTLTVSNMSPEDSSIYLCSVLDRENYGYTFGSGTRLTVV.